This TCR beta chain was observed in a study of blood T cell repertoires in COVID-19. Background on the study: Donors in the United States, Italy and Spain gave samples during acute or convalescent COVID-19. T cells, B-cell-depleted T cells, or PBMCs supplied cDNA or gDNA.

The length of the CDR3 is 12 residues. Per the original methods: Estimates of nucleated cell counts were drawn from the amplification of reference gene primers. Measured with immunoSEQ multiplex PCR; TCRdb has only the in-frame clones, and not every one. Clone size and the V and J calls come from that table; the DNA yielded D and trimming. The sample yields about 250,000 clones, about 91% seen once. Followed longitudinally, the Seattle patients had been enrolled during active infection. The sequence was obtained from a woman in her thirties with COVID-19, enrolled during active disease. The sequenced sample was peripheral blood. V and J are TRBV21-1 and TRBJ2-1; the listed D gene, TRBD2, was not tested against the DNA. TRBV21-1 represents a pseudogene. The chain's CDR3 is CASSLEANEQFF. The CDR3 bases are TGTGCCAGCAGCCTTGAGGCCAATGAGCAGTTCTTC.